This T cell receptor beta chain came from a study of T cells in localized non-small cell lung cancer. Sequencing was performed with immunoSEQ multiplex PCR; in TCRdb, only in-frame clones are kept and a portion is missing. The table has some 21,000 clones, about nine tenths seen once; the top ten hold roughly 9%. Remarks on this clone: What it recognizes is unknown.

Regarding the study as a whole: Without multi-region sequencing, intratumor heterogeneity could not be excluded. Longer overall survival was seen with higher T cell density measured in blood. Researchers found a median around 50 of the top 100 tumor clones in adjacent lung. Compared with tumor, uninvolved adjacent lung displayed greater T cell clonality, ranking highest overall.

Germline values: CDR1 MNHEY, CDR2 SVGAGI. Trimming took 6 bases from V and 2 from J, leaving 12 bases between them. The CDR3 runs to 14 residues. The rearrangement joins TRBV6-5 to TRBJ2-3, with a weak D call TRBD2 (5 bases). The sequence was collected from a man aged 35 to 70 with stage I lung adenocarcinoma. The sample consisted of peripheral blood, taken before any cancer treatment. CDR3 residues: CASSLTGNTDTQYF. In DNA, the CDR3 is TGTGCCAGCAGCCTAACGGGAAACACAGATACGCAGTATTTT.